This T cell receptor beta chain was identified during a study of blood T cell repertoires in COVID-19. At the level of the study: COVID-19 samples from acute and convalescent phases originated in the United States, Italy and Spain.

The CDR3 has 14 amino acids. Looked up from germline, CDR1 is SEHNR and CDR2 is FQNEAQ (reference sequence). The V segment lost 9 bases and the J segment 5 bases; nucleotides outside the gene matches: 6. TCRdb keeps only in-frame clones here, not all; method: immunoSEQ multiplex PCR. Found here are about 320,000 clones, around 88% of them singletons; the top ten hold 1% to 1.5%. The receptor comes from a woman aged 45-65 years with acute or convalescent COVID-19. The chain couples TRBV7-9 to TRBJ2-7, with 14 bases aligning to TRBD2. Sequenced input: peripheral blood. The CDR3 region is CASGTSGSLHEQYF. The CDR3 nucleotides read TGTGCCAGTGGGACTAGCGGGAGTCTGCACGAGCAGTACTTC.